The present entry profiles one T cell receptor (beta chain) with its context. Here immunoSEQ multiplex PCR was the method, and the copy in TCRdb shows in-frame clones only, minus some. The sample lists tens of thousands of clones, 90% to 95% seen once, with around an eighth in the top ten. The record originates from a study of T cells in tuberculosis. Per the germline V gene, CDR1 is LGHNA and CDR2 is YSLEER. Trimming cost V 3 bases and J 3 bases; bases outside gene matches: 9. The CDR3 length is 16 residues. The sequenced sample consisted of PBMCs. This chain joins TRBV4-3 and TRBJ2-7, with 9 nucleotides matching TRBD1. This receptor was taken from a donor between 10 and 35 years old with latent tuberculosis or without tuberculosis infection. Some clones in this sample may be carry-over from other donors' samples. This CDR3 is CASSHGPGQGHYEQYF. For the CDR3, the DNA is TGCGCCAGCAGCCATGGGCCGGGACAGGGACACTACGAGCAGTACTTC.